Given below is one TCR beta chain in context. The CDR3 length is 13 residues. CDR1 LGHNT and CDR2 FRNRAP come from the germline V gene. Trimming removed 0 bases at V and 10 bases at J, with 7 bases between. This record belongs to a study of T cells after yellow fever vaccination. Via MiXCR, TCRdb re-called the 5' RACE reads, giving one row per CDR3 protein. The table includes some 560,000 distinct CDR3 sequences, less than 20% detected once. This receptor was obtained from a man aged 25-45 years who received the YFV17D yellow fever vaccine. The chain is built from TRBV12-5 and TRBJ1-6; D gene ambiguous. The sample here was PBMCs, taken 15 days after the yellow fever booster vaccination. CDR3 DNA sequence: TGTGCTAGTGGTTTGGTAGAGGGCTCACCCCTCCACTTT. Protein: CASGLVEGSPLHF.